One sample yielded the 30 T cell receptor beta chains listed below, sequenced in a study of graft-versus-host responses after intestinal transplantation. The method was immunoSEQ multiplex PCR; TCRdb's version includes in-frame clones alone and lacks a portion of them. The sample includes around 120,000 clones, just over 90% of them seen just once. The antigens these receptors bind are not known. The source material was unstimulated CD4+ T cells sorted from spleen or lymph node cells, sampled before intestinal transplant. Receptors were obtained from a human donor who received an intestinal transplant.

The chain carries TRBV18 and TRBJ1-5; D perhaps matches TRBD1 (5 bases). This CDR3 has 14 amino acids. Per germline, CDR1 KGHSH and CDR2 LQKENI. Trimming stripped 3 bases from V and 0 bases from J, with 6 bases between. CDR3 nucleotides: TGTGCCAGCTCACCTGACAGTAGCAATCAGCCCCAGCATTTT. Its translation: CASSPDSSNQPQHF.

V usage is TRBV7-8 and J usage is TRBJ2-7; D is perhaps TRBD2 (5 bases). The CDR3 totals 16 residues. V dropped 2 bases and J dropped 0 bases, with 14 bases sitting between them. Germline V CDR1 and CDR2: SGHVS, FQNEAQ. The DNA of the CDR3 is TGTGCCAGCAGCTTACCGGGGAGTCTCCGCTCCTACGAGCAGTACTTC. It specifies CASSLPGSLRSYEQYF.

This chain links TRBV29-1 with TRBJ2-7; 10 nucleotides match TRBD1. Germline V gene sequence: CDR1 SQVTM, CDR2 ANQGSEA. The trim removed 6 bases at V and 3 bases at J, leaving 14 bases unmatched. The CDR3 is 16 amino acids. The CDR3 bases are TGCAGCGTCGGCGACAGGGGGCGGATTAGAGGCTACGAGCAGTACTTC. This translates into CSVGDRGRIRGYEQYF.

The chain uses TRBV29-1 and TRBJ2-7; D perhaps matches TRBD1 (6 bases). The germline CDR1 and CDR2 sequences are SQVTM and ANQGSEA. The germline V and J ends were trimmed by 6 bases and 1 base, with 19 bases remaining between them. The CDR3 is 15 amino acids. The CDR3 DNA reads TGCAGCGTCGAGACTACCGAACAGGGTTCCTACGAGCAGTACTTC. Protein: CSVETTEQGSYEQYF.

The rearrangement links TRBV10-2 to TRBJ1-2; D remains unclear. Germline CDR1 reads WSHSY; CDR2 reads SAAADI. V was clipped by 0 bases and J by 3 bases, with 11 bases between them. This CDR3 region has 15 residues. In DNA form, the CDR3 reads TGCGCCAGCAGTGAGTCGTCTGGGCGATACTATGGCTACACCTTC. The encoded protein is CASSESSGRYYGYTF.

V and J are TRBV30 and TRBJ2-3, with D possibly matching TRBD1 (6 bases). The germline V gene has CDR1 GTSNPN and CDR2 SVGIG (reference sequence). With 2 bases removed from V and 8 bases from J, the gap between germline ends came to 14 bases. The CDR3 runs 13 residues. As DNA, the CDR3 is TGTGCCTGGAGTAGGCAGGGGATAGGTACGCAGTATTTT. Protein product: CAWSRQGIGTQYF.

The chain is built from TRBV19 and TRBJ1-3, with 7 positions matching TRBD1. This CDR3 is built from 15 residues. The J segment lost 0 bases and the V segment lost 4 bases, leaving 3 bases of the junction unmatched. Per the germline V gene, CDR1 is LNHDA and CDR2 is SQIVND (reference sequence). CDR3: CASSRGTASGNTIYF. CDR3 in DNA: TGTGCCAGTAGTAGGGGGACAGCCTCTGGAAACACCATATATTTT.

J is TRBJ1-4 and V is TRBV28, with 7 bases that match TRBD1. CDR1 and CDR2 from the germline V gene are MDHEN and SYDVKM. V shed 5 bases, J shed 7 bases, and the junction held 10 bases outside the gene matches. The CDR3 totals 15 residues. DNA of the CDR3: TGTGCCAGCAGTACCACTCCGGGACAGAGTGAAAAACTGTTTTTT. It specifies CASSTTPGQSEKLFF.

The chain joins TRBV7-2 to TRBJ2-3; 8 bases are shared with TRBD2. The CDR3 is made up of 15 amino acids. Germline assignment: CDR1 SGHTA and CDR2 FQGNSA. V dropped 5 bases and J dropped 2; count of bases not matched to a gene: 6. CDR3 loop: CASSPLAGTTDTQYF. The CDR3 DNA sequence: TGTGCCAGCAGCCCGTTAGCGGGGACCACAGATACGCAGTATTTT.

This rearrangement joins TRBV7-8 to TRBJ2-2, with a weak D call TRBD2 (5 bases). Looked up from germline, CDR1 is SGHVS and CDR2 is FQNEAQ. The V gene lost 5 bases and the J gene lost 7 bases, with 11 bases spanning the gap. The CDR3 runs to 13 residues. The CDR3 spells CASSLREVGELFF. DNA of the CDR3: TGTGCCAGCAGCCTTCGGGAAGTCGGGGAGCTGTTTTTT.

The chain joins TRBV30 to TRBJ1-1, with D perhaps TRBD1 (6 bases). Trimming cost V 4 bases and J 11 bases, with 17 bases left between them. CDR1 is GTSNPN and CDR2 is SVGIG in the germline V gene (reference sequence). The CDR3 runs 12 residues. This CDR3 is CAWKQGRRVAFF. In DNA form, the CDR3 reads TGTGCCTGGAAACAGGGAAGGCGGGTTGCTTTCTTT.

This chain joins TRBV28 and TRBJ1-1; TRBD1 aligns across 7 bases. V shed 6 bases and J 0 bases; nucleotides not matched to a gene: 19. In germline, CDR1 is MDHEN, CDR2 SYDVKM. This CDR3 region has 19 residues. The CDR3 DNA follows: TGTGCCAGCAGCCATGTAAGGTCCCGGGACAGCCCTATGAACACTGAAGCTTTCTTT. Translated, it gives CASSHVRSRDSPMNTEAFF.

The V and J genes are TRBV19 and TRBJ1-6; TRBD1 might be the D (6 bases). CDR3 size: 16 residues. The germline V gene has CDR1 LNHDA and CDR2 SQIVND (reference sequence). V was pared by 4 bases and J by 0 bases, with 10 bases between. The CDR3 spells CASSRQGSSYNSPLHF. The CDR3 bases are TGTGCCAGTAGTAGGCAGGGGAGCTCCTATAATTCACCCCTCCACTTT.

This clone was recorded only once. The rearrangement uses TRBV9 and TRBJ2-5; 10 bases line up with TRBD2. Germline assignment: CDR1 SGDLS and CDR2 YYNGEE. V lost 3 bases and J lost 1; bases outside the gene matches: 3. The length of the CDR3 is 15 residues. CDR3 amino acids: CASSGTSGIQETQYF. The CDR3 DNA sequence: TGTGCCAGCAGCGGAACTAGCGGGATCCAAGAGACCCAGTACTTC.

The chain's CDR3 is CAISDSAGGGGYTF. The CDR3 DNA reads as TGTGCCATCAGTGATTCGGCTGGGGGCGGTGGCTACACCTTC. The chain employs TRBV10-3 and TRBJ1-2, with a weak D call TRBD1 (6 bases). Germline V gene lookup returns CDR1 ENHRY and CDR2 SYGVKD. V lost 3 bases and J 7 bases, leaving 15 bases between the germline ends. This CDR3 has 14 residues.

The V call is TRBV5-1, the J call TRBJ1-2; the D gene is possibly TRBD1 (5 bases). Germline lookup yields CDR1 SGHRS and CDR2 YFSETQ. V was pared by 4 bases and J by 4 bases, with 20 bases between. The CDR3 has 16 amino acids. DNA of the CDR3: TGCGCCAGCAGCCCTGGCGGAGGGGCCTCATTCTATGGCTACACCTTC. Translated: CASSPGGGASFYGYTF.

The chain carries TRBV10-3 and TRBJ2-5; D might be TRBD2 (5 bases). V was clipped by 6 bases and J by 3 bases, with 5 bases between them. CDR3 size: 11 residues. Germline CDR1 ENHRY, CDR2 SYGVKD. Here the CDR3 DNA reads TGTGCCATCAGGAGGGAAGAGACCCAGTACTTC. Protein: CAIRREETQYF.

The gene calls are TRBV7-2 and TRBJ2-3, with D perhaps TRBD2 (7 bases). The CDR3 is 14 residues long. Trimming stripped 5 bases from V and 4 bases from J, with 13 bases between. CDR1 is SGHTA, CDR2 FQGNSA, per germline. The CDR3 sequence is CASSERGRADTQYF. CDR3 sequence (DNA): TGTGCCAGCAGCGAGAGGGGGAGGGCAGATACGCAGTATTTT. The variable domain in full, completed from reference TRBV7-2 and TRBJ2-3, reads GAGVSQSPSNKVTEKGKDVELRCDPISGHTALYWYRQSLGQGLEFLIYFQGNSAPDKSGLPSDRFSAERTGGSVSTLTIQRTQQEDSAVYLCASSERGRADTQYFGPGTRLTVL.

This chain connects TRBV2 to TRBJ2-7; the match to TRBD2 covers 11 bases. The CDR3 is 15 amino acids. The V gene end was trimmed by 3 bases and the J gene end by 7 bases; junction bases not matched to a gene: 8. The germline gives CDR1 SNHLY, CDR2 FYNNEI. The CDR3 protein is CASSDSGRAFGEQYF. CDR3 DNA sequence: TGTGCCAGCAGTGATAGCGGGAGGGCCTTCGGAGAGCAGTACTTC.

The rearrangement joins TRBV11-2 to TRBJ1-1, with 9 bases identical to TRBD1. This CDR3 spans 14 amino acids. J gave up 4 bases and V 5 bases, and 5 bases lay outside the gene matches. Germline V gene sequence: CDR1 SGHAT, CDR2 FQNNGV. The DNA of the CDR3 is TGTGCCAGCAGCATACTGACAGGGGGCACTGAAGCTTTCTTT. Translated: CASSILTGGTEAFF.

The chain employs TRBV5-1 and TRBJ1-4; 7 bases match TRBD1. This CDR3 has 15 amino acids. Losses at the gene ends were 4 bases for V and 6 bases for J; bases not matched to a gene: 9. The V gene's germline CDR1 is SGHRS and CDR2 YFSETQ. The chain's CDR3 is CASSPPGQPHEKLFF. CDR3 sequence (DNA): TGCGCCAGCAGCCCGCCGGGACAGCCCCATGAAAAACTGTTTTTT.

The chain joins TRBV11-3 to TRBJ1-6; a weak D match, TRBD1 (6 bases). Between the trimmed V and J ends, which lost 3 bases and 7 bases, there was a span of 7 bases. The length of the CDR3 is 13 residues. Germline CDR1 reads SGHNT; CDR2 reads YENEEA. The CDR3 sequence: CASSLGQNSPLHF. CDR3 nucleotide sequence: TGTGCCAGCAGCTTGGGACAAAATTCACCCCTCCACTTT.

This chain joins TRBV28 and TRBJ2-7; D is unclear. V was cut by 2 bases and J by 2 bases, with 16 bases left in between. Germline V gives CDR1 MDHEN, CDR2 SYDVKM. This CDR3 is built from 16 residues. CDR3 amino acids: CASSLGKQLNPYEQYF. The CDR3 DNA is TGTGCCAGCAGTTTAGGTAAACAGCTGAATCCCTACGAGCAGTACTTC.

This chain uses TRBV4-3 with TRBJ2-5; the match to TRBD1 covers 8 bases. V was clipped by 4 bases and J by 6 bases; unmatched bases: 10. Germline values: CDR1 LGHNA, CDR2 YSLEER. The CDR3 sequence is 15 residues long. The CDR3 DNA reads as TGCGCCAGCAGCCCCAACCTCGACAGGGGCCAGACCCAGTACTTC. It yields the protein CASSPNLDRGQTQYF.

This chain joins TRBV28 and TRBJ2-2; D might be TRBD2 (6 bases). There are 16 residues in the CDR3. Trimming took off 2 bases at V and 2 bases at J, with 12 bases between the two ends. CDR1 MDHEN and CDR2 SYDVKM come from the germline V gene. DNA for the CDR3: TGTGCCAGCAGTTTACGGCTAGCGCTTAACACCGGGGAGCTGTTTTTT. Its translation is CASSLRLALNTGELFF.

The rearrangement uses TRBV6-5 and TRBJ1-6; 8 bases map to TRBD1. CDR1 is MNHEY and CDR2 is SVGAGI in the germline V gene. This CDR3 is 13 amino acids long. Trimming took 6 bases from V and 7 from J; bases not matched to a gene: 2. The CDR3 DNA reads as TGTGCCAGCAGCTGGACAGGGAATTCACCCCTCCACTTT. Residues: CASSWTGNSPLHF.

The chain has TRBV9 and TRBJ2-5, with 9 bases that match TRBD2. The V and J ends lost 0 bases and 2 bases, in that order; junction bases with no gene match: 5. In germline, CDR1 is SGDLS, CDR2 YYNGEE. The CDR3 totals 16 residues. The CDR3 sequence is CASSVGGGGAQETQYF. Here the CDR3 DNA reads TGTGCCAGCAGCGTAGGCGGCGGGGGGGCACAAGAGACCCAGTACTTC.

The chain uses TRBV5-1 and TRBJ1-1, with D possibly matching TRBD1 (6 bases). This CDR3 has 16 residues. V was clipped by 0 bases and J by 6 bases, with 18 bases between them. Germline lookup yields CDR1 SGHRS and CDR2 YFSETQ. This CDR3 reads CASSLVVGAGAPEAFF. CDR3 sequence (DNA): TGCGCCAGCAGCTTGGTAGTGGGGGCCGGGGCCCCTGAAGCTTTCTTT.

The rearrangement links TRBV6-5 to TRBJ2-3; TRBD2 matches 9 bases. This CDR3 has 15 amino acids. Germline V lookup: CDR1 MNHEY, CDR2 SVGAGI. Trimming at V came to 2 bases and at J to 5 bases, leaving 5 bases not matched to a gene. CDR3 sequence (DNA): TGTGCCAGCAGTTACGCTAGCGGGATTATAGATACGCAGTATTTT. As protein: CASSYASGIIDTQYF.

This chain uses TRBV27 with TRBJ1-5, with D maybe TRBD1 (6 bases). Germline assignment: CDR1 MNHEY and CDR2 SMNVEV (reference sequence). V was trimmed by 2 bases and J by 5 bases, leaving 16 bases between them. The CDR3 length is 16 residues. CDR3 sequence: CASSLRVAGAHQPQHF. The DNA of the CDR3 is TGTGCCAGCAGTTTAAGGGTCGCAGGGGCTCATCAGCCCCAGCATTTT.